This passage covers 6 T cell receptor beta chains from one sample sequenced in a study of cytomegalovirus exposure and HLA in healthy donors. Generated by immunoSEQ multiplex PCR, the TCRdb table keeps only in-frame clones and is missing some. Here the sample spans about 150,000 clones, 88% being singletons. Sequenced material: PBMCs. These receptor sequences come from a man aged 18 to 30 in good health and CMV-seronegative.

This clone was counted a single time. The V gene is TRBV7-9, the J gene TRBJ2-2, with D unresolved. The CDR3 covers 14 residues. Germline assignment: CDR1 SEHNR and CDR2 FQNEAQ (reference sequence). The germline V and J ends were trimmed by 1 base and 6 bases, with 9 bases remaining between them. CDR3 loop: CASSLVLEPGELFF. For the CDR3, the DNA is TGTGCCAGCAGCTTAGTTCTAGAGCCCGGGGAGCTGTTTTTT.

The V gene is TRBV6-5, the J gene TRBJ1-2, with 8 bases matching TRBD1. This CDR3 spans 13 amino acids. Germline-derived CDR1 and CDR2 are MNHEY and SVGAGI. The trim removed 2 bases at V and 8 bases at J, leaving 4 bases unmatched. The CDR3 region is CASSYRQGAGYTF. For the CDR3, the DNA is TGTGCCAGCAGTTACCGGCAGGGGGCCGGCTACACCTTC.

V is TRBV11-2 and J is TRBJ2-7, with a tentative D call TRBD1 (6 bases). The CDR3 loop spans 13 amino acids. Germline lookup yields CDR1 SGHAT and CDR2 FQNNGV. V was cut by 0 bases and J by 5 bases, with 8 bases left in between. Here the CDR3 reads CASSLDRQDEQYV. CDR3 coding DNA: TGTGCCAGCAGCTTAGATCGACAGGACGAGCAGTACGTC.

CDR3 DNA sequence: TGTGCCAGCAGTTTGCTAGCGGGAGTCGAGTCTTATTACGAGCAGTACTTC. As protein: CASSLLAGVESYYEQYF. The chain has TRBV27 and TRBJ2-7; 10 bases fit TRBD2. The CDR3 sequence is 17 residues long. The germline CDR1 and CDR2 sequences are MNHEY and SMNVEV (reference sequence). The J segment lost 4 bases and the V segment lost 3 bases, leaving 12 bases of the junction unmatched.

J is TRBJ2-4 and V is TRBV19; 7 bases fit TRBD1. There are 15 residues in the CDR3. J gave up 1 base and V 4 bases, and 4 bases lay outside the gene matches. The germline gives CDR1 LNHDA, CDR2 SQIVND (reference sequence). The CDR3 DNA reads TGTGCCAGTAGTAGCTTACAGGGGGCCAAAAACATTCAGTACTTC. Protein sequence: CASSSLQGAKNIQYF.

The chain couples TRBV28 to TRBJ2-1; no clear D gene. CDR1 is MDHEN, CDR2 SYDVKM, per germline. The V and J ends lost 4 bases and 15 bases respectively, with 13 bases between them. The CDR3 has 11 amino acids. The DNA of the CDR3 is TGTGCCAGCAGTTCGAGGAACACGGGGTTCTTC. It encodes CASSSRNTGFF.